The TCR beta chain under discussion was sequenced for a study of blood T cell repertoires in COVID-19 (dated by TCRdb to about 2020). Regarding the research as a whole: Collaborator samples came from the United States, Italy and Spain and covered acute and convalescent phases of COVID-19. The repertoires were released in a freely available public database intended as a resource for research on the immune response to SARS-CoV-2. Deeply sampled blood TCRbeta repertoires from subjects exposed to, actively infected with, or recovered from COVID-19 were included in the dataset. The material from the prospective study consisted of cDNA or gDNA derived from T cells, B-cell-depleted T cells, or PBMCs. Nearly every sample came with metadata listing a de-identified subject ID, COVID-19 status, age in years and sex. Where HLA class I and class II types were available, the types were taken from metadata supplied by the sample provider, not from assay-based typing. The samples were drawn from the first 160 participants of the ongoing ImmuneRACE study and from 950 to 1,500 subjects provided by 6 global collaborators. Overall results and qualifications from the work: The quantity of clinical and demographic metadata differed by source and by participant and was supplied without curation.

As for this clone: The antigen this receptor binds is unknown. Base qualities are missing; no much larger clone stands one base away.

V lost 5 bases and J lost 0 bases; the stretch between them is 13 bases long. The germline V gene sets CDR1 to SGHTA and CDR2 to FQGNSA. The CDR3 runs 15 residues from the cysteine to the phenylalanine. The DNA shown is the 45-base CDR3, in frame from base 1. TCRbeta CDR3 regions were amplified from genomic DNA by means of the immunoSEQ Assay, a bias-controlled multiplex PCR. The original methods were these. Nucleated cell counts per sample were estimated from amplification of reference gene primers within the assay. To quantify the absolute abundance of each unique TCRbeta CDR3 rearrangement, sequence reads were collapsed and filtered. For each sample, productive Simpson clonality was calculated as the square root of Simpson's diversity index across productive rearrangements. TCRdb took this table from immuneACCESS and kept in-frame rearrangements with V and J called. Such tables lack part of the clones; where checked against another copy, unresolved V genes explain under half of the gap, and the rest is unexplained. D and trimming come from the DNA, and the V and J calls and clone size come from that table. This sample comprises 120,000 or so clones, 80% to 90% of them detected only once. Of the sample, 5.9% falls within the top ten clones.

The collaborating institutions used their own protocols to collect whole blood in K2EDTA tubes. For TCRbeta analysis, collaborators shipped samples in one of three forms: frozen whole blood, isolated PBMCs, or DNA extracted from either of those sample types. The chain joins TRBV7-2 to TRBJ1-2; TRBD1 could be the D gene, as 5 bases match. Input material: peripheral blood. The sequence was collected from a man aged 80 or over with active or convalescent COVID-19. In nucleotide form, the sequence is TGTGCCAGCAGCCCGGGGGTCAGTACTAACTATGGCTACACCTTC. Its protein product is CASSPGVSTNYGYTF.